This TCR beta chain was sequenced for a study of T-cell memory formation after mild COVID-19. Study conclusions and caveats: Shrinking CD4+ clones resided mostly in CM and EM, and CD8+ ones in EMRA. The SARS-CoV-2 specificity of second-wave clones reaching peak at day 37 remained unverified.

The ends lost 1 base at V and 3 bases at J; junction bases unmatched: 2. This CDR3 has 15 residues. This clonotype was detected a few times. Its target is unknown. TCRdb re-called the 5' RACE reads through MiXCR, storing one row per CDR3 protein. This table holds hundreds of thousands of distinct CDR3 sequences, under 30% found once. The chain employs TRBV12-3 or TRBV12-4 and TRBJ1-3, with 8 bases matching TRBD1. The origin of this receptor is an adult woman who had mild COVID-19 (a few samples of this study predate the infection). Cell type and time point are not known. The sample consisted of PBMCs or a T cell subset sorted from them (not recorded which). This CDR3 reads CASSLDRGGGNTIYF. CDR3 DNA: TGTGCCAGCAGTTTAGACAGGGGGGGTGGAAACACCATATATTTT.